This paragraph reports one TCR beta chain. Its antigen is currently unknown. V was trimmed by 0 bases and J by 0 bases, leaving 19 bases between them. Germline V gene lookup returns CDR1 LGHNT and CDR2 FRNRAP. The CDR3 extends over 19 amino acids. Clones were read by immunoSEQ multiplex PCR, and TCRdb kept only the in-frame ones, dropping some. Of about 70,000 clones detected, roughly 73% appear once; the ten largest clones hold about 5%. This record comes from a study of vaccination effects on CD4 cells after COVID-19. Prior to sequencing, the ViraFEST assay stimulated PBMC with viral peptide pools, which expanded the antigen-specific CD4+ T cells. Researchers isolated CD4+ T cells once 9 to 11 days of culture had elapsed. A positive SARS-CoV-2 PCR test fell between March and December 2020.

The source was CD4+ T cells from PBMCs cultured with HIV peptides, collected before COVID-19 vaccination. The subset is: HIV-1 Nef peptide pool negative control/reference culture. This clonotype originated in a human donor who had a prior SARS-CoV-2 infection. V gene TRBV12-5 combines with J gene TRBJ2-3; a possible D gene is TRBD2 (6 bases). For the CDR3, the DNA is TGTGCTAGTGGTTTGGTACCGCCGGGGGTTGAAACTAGCACAGATACGCAGTATTTT. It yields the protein CASGLVPPGVETSTDTQYF. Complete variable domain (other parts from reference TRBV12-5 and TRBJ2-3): DARVTQTPRHKVTEMGQEVTMRCQPILGHNTVFWYRQTMMQGLELLAYFRNRAPLDDSGMPKDRFSAEMPDATLATLKIQPSEPRDSAVYFCASGLVPPGVETSTDTQYFGPGTRLTVL.